This T cell receptor beta chain was obtained from a study of immune cell composition in non-small cell lung cancer. Germline CDR1 LNHDA, CDR2 SQIVND (reference sequence). The length of the CDR3 is 15 residues. The trim removed 2 bases at V and 8 bases at J, leaving 5 bases unmatched. TCRdb's copy holds only in-frame clones and misses some; the assay was immunoSEQ multiplex PCR. The repertoire holds more than 7,500 clones, with roughly two thirds as singletons. This chain connects TRBV19 to TRBJ1-6; 8 bases agree with TRBD1. Input material: lung tumor tissue. The source of this sequence is a human donor with non-small cell lung cancer. The CDR3 coding sequence is TGTGCCAGTAGTATAATTTCACAGGGGGATTCACCCCTCCACTTT. It encodes CASSIISQGDSPLHF.